This T cell receptor beta chain was observed in a study of T-cell reconstitution after alpha-beta-depleted transplantation in children. V dropped 3 bases and J dropped 6 bases, with 19 bases sitting between them. This CDR3 is 16 amino acids long. The germline V gene encodes CDR1 SGDLS and CDR2 YYNGEE. Preparation of the TCRbeta library was carried out with unique molecular identifiers. TCRdb independently ran MiXCR on the PCR reads; one entry per CDR3 protein. Seen here are about 500,000 distinct CDR3 sequences, roughly 33% observed once, and the top ten hold 2.4%. The sample in question was PBMCs from the stem cell graft donor, obtained from the stem cell graft. This TCR came from a human donor who donated a stem cell graft to a child with aplastic anemia. This chain uses TRBV9 with TRBJ1-5, with a weak D call TRBD1 (5 bases). CDR3 sequence (DNA): TGTGCCAGCAGCGCCGATTCCTGGGGGAGTTTTCAGCCCCAGCATTTT. Translating it yields CASSADSWGSFQPQHF. The entire variable domain, with the rest obtained from reference TRBV9 and TRBJ1-5, is as follows: DSGVTQTPKHLITATGQRVTLRCSPRSGDLSVYWYQQSLDQGLQFLIQYYNGEERAKGNILERFSAQQFPDLHSELNLSSLELGDSALYFCASSADSWGSFQPQHFGDGTRLSIL.